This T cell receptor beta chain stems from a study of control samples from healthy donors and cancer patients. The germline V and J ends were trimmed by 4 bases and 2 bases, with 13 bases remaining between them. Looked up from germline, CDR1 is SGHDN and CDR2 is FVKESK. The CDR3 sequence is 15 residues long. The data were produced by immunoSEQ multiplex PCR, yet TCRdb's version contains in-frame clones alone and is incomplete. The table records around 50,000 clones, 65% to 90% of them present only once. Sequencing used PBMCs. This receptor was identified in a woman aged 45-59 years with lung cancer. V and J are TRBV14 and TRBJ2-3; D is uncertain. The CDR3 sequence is CASSLYDGLTDTQYF. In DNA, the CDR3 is TGTGCCAGCAGCCTATATGACGGCCTCACAGATACGCAGTATTTT.